This entry features one T cell receptor (beta chain) sequence. The sample originates from a study of T cell repertoires in cytomegalovirus infection. TCRdb analysed the reads with MiXCR anew, one entry per CDR3 protein. The repertoire consists of approximately 700,000 distinct CDR3 sequences, with under 40% occurring once and the leading ten covering 2.5% to 3%. The clonotype originates from a human donor in good health (CMV status not recorded). Some clones in this sample may be carry-over from other donors' samples. Input material: PBMCs.

CDR3 residues: CASIMLGDLPQFF. The CDR3 DNA reads as TGTGCCAGTATTATGCTGGGCGACCTACCGCAGTTCTTC. This chain links TRBV19 with TRBJ2-1; D not resolved. The CDR3 has 13 residues. Trimming took 7 bases from V and 12 from J, leaving 19 bases between them. Germline CDR1 is LNHDA and CDR2 is SQIVND (reference sequence).